These 6 T cell receptor beta chains were sequenced from one sample in a study of blood T cell repertoires in COVID-19. TCRdb's table, derived via immunoSEQ multiplex PCR, lists solely in-frame clones and lacks some. Of around 230,000 clones listed, around 85% are singletons. Material: peripheral blood. The source of these receptors is an elderly woman with acute or convalescent COVID-19.

This chain connects TRBV6-5 to TRBJ2-2; D may be TRBD2 (7 bases). The V gene's germline CDR1 is MNHEY and CDR2 SVGAGI. V lost 1 base, J lost 6 bases, and 9 bases lay in between. The CDR3 loop spans 14 amino acids. CDR3 nucleotide sequence: TGTGCCAGCAGTTACTGGGGGGGCTCCGGGGAGCTGTTTTTT. Encoded protein: CASSYWGGSGELFF.

In nucleotides, the CDR3 is TGTGCCAGCAGCGTAGGGCAGTACTACGAGCAGTACTTC. This gives the protein CASSVGQYYEQYF. J is TRBJ2-7 and V is TRBV9, with D uncertain. Trimming cost V 0 bases and J 3 bases, with 7 bases left between them. This CDR3 has 13 amino acids. Germline CDR1 SGDLS, CDR2 YYNGEE.

V is TRBV2 and J is TRBJ2-2; TRBD2 agrees at 8 bases. CDR1 and CDR2 from the germline V gene are SNHLY and FYNNEI. There are 15 residues in the CDR3. The V and J ends lost 4 bases and 1 base, in that order; junction bases with no gene match: 2. The CDR3 nucleotides are TGTGCCAGCAGTGGGACTAGCCTGAACACCGGGGAGCTGTTTTTT. Encoded protein: CASSGTSLNTGELFF.

The chain carries TRBV18 and TRBJ1-6, with a possible D match to TRBD1 (5 bases). CDR1 is KGHSH, CDR2 LQKENI, per germline. V dropped 6 bases and J dropped 8 bases, with 17 bases sitting between them. This CDR3 region has 15 residues. DNA for the CDR3: TGTGCCAGCTCTCATAAAAGGGGTATGGATTCACCCCTCCACTTT. It yields the protein CASSHKRGMDSPLHF.

The J gene is TRBJ1-3, the V gene TRBV18; D unclear. This CDR3 region has 15 residues. Germline assignment: CDR1 KGHSH and CDR2 LQKENI. Trimming shortened V by 0 bases and J by 0 bases, and 6 bases separated the two germline ends. This chain's CDR3 is CASSPPAGSGNTIYF. CDR3 bases: TGTGCCAGCTCACCACCCGCAGGCTCTGGAAACACCATATATTTT. Full variable domain (remainder filled in from reference TRBV18 and TRBJ1-3): NAGVMQNPRHLVRRRGQEARLRCSPMKGHSHVYWYRQLPEEGLKFMVYLQKENIIDESGMPKERFSAEFPKEGPSILRIQQVVRGDSAAYFCASSPPAGSGNTIYFGEGSWLTVV.

The CDR3: CASSPSSENTGELFF. CDR3 sequence (DNA): TGTGCCAGCAGCCCGTCGAGCGAAAACACCGGGGAGCTGTTTTTT. This sequence joins TRBV7-2 and TRBJ2-2; D unresolved. Trimming removed 5 bases at V and 2 bases at J, with 12 bases between. This CDR3 region has 15 residues. CDR1 and CDR2 from the germline V gene are SGHTA and FQGNSA.